A single sample is the source of the 18 T cell receptor beta chains below, sequenced in a study of blood T cell repertoires in COVID-19. Sequenced by immunoSEQ multiplex PCR; TCRdb stores in-frame clones only, minus some. Of some 350,000 clones listed, 89% are singletons. The sample comprised peripheral blood. The receptors were gathered from a young woman with COVID-19, enrolled during active disease.

The J gene is TRBJ2-1, the V gene TRBV19; no reliable D call. The germline V gene encodes CDR1 LNHDA and CDR2 SQIVND (reference sequence). This CDR3 is built from 14 residues. The V end lost 7 bases, the J end lost 4 bases, and 14 bases lay between the germline ends. For the CDR3, the DNA is TGTGCCAGTACCGACACGGCGCCGTACAATGAGCAGTTCTTC. It specifies CASTDTAPYNEQFF.

The chain has TRBV15 and TRBJ1-2, with 9 nucleotides matching TRBD1. The length of the CDR3 is 16 residues. V was pared by 0 bases and J by 2 bases, with 4 bases of the junction left unmatched. Germline V gene sequence: CDR1 LNHNV, CDR2 YYDKDF (reference sequence). The CDR3 coding sequence is TGTGCCACCAGCAGAGAATTAGGACAGGGGAACTATGGCTACACCTTC. Its protein product is CATSRELGQGNYGYTF. The full variable domain, with the rest looked up from reference TRBV15 and TRBJ1-2, is DAMVIQNPRYQVTQFGKPVTLSCSQTLNHNVMYWYQQKSSQAPKLLFHYYDKDFNNEADTPDNFQSRRPNTSFCFLDIRSPGLGDTAMYLCATSRELGQGNYGYTFGSGTRLTVV.

The rearrangement links TRBV19 to TRBJ2-1; the match to TRBD2 covers 8 bases. The CDR3 loop spans 13 amino acids. Germline values: CDR1 LNHDA, CDR2 SQIVND (reference sequence). The V gene end was trimmed by 7 bases and the J gene end by 7 bases; junction bases not matched to a gene: 6. The CDR3 is CASKGLVANEQFF. The CDR3 DNA reads TGTGCCAGTAAGGGACTAGTTGCTAATGAGCAGTTCTTC.

In this sample, this clone turned up a few times. The genes are TRBV28 and TRBJ1-2, with 11 bases fitting TRBD1. This CDR3 has 12 amino acids. Trimming cost V 4 bases and J 13 bases; bases outside gene matches: 5. Germline V gene sequence: CDR1 MDHEN, CDR2 SYDVKM. CDR3: CASSSSDRGPTF. CDR3 in DNA: TGTGCCAGCAGTTCATCGGACAGGGGGCCCACCTTC.

V gene TRBV10-3 combines with J gene TRBJ2-1; the D gene is possibly TRBD1 (6 bases). Per germline, CDR1 ENHRY and CDR2 SYGVKD. V gave up 2 bases and J gave up 3 bases, with 8 bases separating them. CDR3 size: 14 residues. This chain's CDR3 is CAISEGGVYNEQFF. Written as DNA, the CDR3 is TGTGCCATCAGTGAGGGGGGCGTCTACAATGAGCAGTTCTTC.

The chain uses TRBV3-1 (or the pseudogene TRBV3-2) and TRBJ2-5, with 10 nucleotides matching TRBD2. From germline, CDR1 is LGHDT and CDR2 YNNKEL (reference sequence). J was trimmed by 5 bases and V by 7 bases; bases with no gene match: 13. The CDR3 totals 16 residues. The CDR3 protein is CASTLSPAGGQETQYF. In nucleotides, the CDR3 is TGTGCCAGCACCCTTAGTCCAGCGGGGGGGCAGGAGACCCAGTACTTC.

The genes are TRBV19 and TRBJ1-5; TRBD1 is a possible D gene (6 bases). Trimming took off 7 bases at V and 0 bases at J, with 10 bases between the two ends. Germline CDR1 reads LNHDA; CDR2 reads SQIVND (reference sequence). The CDR3 is 14 amino acids. The CDR3 here is CASNTGYSNQPQHF. CDR3 sequence (DNA): TGTGCCAGTAACACAGGGTATAGCAATCAGCCCCAGCATTTT.

J is TRBJ2-2 and V is TRBV4-1; TRBD2 is a possible D gene (6 bases). The V end was cut by 0 bases, the J end by 3 bases, with 11 bases between. CDR1 is MGHRA and CDR2 is YSYEKL in the germline V gene. The CDR3 covers 16 residues. CDR3 coding DNA: TGCGCCAGCAGCCAAGATGCTAGCGTGGACACCGGGGAGCTGTTTTTT. As protein: CASSQDASVDTGELFF.

The chain uses TRBV24-1 and TRBJ2-7, with 9 positions matching TRBD1. The CDR3 sequence is 17 residues long. Looked up from germline, CDR1 is KGHDR and CDR2 is SFDVKD. The trim removed 4 bases at V and 1 base at J, leaving 10 bases unmatched. The CDR3 coding sequence is TGTGCCACCAGTGACTGCCCGCGACAGGGGGGTTCCTACGAGCAGTACGTC. It specifies CATSDCPRQGGSYEQYV.

This clone came up a few times. This chain joins TRBV28 and TRBJ1-1; possibly TRBD1 for D (5 bases). The CDR3 loop spans 14 amino acids. CDR1 MDHEN and CDR2 SYDVKM come from the germline V gene. V lost 8 bases and J lost 1, with 14 bases in between. The CDR3 spells CASLRGGANTEAFF. CDR3 coding DNA: TGTGCCAGCCTCAGAGGAGGGGCGAACACTGAAGCTTTCTTT. The full variable domain, completed using reference TRBV28 and TRBJ1-1, is DVKVTQSSRYLVKRTGEKVFLECVQDMDHENMFWYRQDPGLGLRLIYFSYDVKMKEKGDIPEGYSVSREKKERFSLILESASTNQTSMYLCASLRGGANTEAFFGQGTRLTVV.

The chain uses TRBV28 and TRBJ2-5, with TRBD2 as a possible D gene (6 bases). The V end was cut by 10 bases, the J end by 3 bases, with 9 bases between. Germline-derived CDR1 and CDR2 are MDHEN and SYDVKM. The CDR3 has 11 amino acids. The CDR3 region has the DNA TGTGCCACCACGGGGGAAGAGACCCAGTACTTC. It is translated as CATTGEETQYF. Looking up the rest from reference TRBV28 and TRBJ2-5 gives the full variable domain: DVKVTQSSRYLVKRTGEKVFLECVQDMDHENMFWYRQDPGLGLRLIYFSYDVKMKEKGDIPEGYSVSREKKERFSLILESASTNQTSMYLCATTGEETQYFGPGTRLLVL.

The chain employs TRBV7-2 and TRBJ2-7; 9 bases are a match to TRBD1. Germline lookup yields CDR1 SGHTA and CDR2 FQGNSA. Unmatched junction bases numbered 8, after V lost 4 bases and J lost 1 base. This CDR3 is 16 amino acids long. Written as DNA, the CDR3 is TGTGCCAGCAGCTCCGGGCCGGGACAGGGATCCTACGAGCAGTACTTC. Its protein is CASSSGPGQGSYEQYF.

The chain uses TRBV11-2 and TRBJ2-1; 8 bases match TRBD2. Germline assignment: CDR1 SGHAT and CDR2 FQNNGV. The V and J ends lost 1 base and 9 bases, in that order; junction bases with no gene match: 14. The CDR3 loop spans 17 amino acids. Written as DNA, the CDR3 is TGTGCCAGCAGCTTAGCTTTTTCGAGACTAGCGAGGGTTGAGCAGTTCTTC. It specifies CASSLAFSRLARVEQFF.

The chain carries TRBV4-3 and TRBJ2-5, with TRBD2 as a possible D gene (6 bases). V was cut by 1 base and J by 2 bases, with 14 bases left in between. Germline CDR1 and CDR2: LGHNA and YSLEER. The CDR3 has 16 residues. The CDR3 bases are TGCGCCAGCAGCCAAGTGTCAGCGGGCGGGCAAGAGACCCAGTACTTC. Amino acid sequence: CASSQVSAGGQETQYF.

The chain has TRBV27 and TRBJ2-1; 10 nucleotides match TRBD2. The V gene end was trimmed by 5 bases and the J gene end by 0 bases; junction bases not matched to a gene: 10. This CDR3 contains 18 residues. CDR1 and CDR2 from the germline V gene are MNHEY and SMNVEV (reference sequence). The CDR3 loop is CASSVLGAGGGSYNEQFF. The CDR3 nucleotides are TGTGCCAGCAGTGTCCTAGGAGCGGGAGGGGGCTCCTACAATGAGCAGTTCTTC.

V gene TRBV6-1 combines with J gene TRBJ2-7; 7 nucleotides align to TRBD1. Germline V gene sequence: CDR1 MNHNS, CDR2 SASEGT. J was trimmed by 3 bases and V by 5 bases; bases with no gene match: 4. This CDR3 has 13 residues. The chain's CDR3 is CASSFGQDYEQYV. Here the CDR3 DNA reads TGTGCCAGCAGTTTCGGACAGGACTACGAGCAGTACGTC.

The chain recombines TRBV4-1 with TRBJ1-5; D not resolved. CDR3 length equals 15 residues. Trimming shortened V by 3 bases and J by 7 bases, and 16 bases separated the two germline ends. Germline V gene sequence: CDR1 MGHRA, CDR2 YSYEKL. The CDR3: CASSQREGRGQPQHF. The CDR3 nucleotides are TGCGCCAGCAGCCAGCGAGAGGGTCGTGGCCAGCCCCAGCATTTT.

V is TRBV18 and J is TRBJ2-4; D might be TRBD2 (6 bases). CDR1 is KGHSH and CDR2 is LQKENI in the germline V gene. The CDR3 runs to 16 residues. V lost 5 bases and J lost 6, with 20 bases in between. For the CDR3, the DNA is TGTGCCAGCTCAATCGGGGGAGAGGCTGGAGGAAACATTCAGTACTTC. This sequence encodes CASSIGGEAGGNIQYF.